One and the same sample provided the 10 T cell receptor beta chains below, sequenced in a study of control samples from healthy donors and cancer patients. Assay: immunoSEQ multiplex PCR; the TCRdb copy retains only in-frame clones and omits some. Among some 87,000 clones listed, 80% to 90% were seen once. The sample taken for sequencing was PBMCs. All receptors derive from a man in his fifties or sixties with head and neck cancer.

DNA of the CDR3: TGTGCCAGCAGGTTGTACACTGAAGCTTTCTTT. Its protein product is CASRLYTEAFF. J is TRBJ1-1 and V is TRBV7-9; no clear D gene. Germline loops: CDR1 SEHNR, CDR2 FQNEAQ (reference sequence). The CDR3 extends over 11 amino acids. V lost 6 bases and J lost 3, with 5 bases in between.

The rearrangement joins TRBV6-6 to TRBJ2-5, with D possibly matching TRBD1 (6 bases). The CDR3 has 16 amino acids. CDR1 is MNHNY and CDR2 is SVGAGI in the germline V gene (reference sequence). Trimming cost V 2 bases and J 0 bases, with 13 bases left between them. In nucleotides, the CDR3 is TGTGCCAGCAGTTACCTCCCAAACAGGGACCAAGAGACCCAGTACTTC. Protein sequence: CASSYLPNRDQETQYF.

As concerns this clone: In the same sample, other DNA sequences code for this CDR3. V and J are TRBV28 and TRBJ1-5; a possible D gene is TRBD1 (6 bases). The CDR3 runs 16 residues. The V and J ends lost 7 bases and 6 bases respectively, with 22 bases between them. Germline V gene sequence: CDR1 MDHEN, CDR2 SYDVKM. For the CDR3, the DNA is TGTGCCAGCACCTCCATGGGGCGGGGGCAGGGTCAGCCCCAGCATTTT. Translated: CASTSMGRGQGQPQHF. Full variable domain (remainder filled in from reference TRBV28 and TRBJ1-5): DVKVTQSSRYLVKRTGEKVFLECVQDMDHENMFWYRQDPGLGLRLIYFSYDVKMKEKGDIPEGYSVSREKKERFSLILESASTNQTSMYLCASTSMGRGQGQPQHFGDGTRLSIL.

This clone was detected once. The chain recombines TRBV5-1 with TRBJ2-3; weak D call: TRBD1 (5 bases). The CDR3 consists of 15 residues. Germline lookup yields CDR1 SGHRS and CDR2 YFSETQ. Trimming stripped 4 bases from V and 0 bases from J, with 12 bases between. The CDR3 protein is CASSLDRPSTDTQYF. Here the CDR3 DNA reads TGCGCCAGCAGCCTTGACAGACCTAGCACAGATACGCAGTATTTT.

This rearrangement joins TRBV20-1 to TRBJ2-2; D is unresolved. In germline, CDR1 is DFQATT, CDR2 SNEGSKA (reference sequence). This CDR3 is built from 15 residues. V was pared by 3 bases and J by 4 bases, with 15 bases between. CDR3 sequence reads: CSASSQSVRTGELFF. The CDR3 DNA is TGCAGTGCTAGTTCTCAGTCCGTGCGCACCGGGGAGCTGTTTTTT.

The rearrangement links TRBV6-6 to TRBJ1-4, with TRBD1 as a possible D gene (6 bases). CDR3 length: 14 residues. Germline assignment: CDR1 MNHNY and CDR2 SVGAGI (reference sequence). The V and J ends lost 6 bases and 2 bases respectively, with 10 bases between them. CDR3 coding DNA: TGTGCCAGCAGGATGCAGGGGACTAATGAAAAACTGTTTTTT. Translated, it gives CASRMQGTNEKLFF.

V gene TRBV3-1 (or the pseudogene TRBV3-2) combines with J gene TRBJ2-2; D remains ambiguous. Germline V gene sequence: CDR1 LGHDT, CDR2 YNNKEL (reference sequence). The ends were cut back, 6 bases at V and 5 bases at J, with 4 bases in the middle. This CDR3 has 11 residues. In DNA, the CDR3 is TGTGCCAGCAGTAGGACCGGGGAGCTGTTTTTT. Residues: CASSRTGELFF.

The V and J genes are TRBV10-1 and TRBJ2-7, with 9 bases identical to TRBD2. The germline gives CDR1 WNHNN, CDR2 SYGVQD (reference sequence). V shed 0 bases, J shed 1 base, and the junction held 4 bases outside the gene matches. The CDR3 runs to 16 residues. The CDR3: CASSESLAGESYEQYF. In DNA, the CDR3 is TGCGCCAGCAGTGAGTCGTTAGCGGGAGAATCCTACGAGCAGTACTTC.

V gene TRBV24-1 combines with J gene TRBJ2-1; possible D gene TRBD1, 6 bases. The CDR3 contains 18 residues. Trimming removed 4 bases from V and 6 bases from J, with 24 bases in between. CDR1 is KGHDR, CDR2 SFDVKD, per germline. This CDR3 is CATSDATGQFNSRNEQFF. In DNA, the CDR3 is TGTGCCACCAGTGACGCTACGGGACAATTCAATTCCCGCAATGAGCAGTTCTTC.

The chain couples TRBV27 to TRBJ2-3; D is possibly TRBD1 (6 bases). Trimming removed 4 bases at V and 2 bases at J, with 16 bases between. Per germline, CDR1 MNHEY and CDR2 SMNVEV (reference sequence). The CDR3 runs to 16 residues. The CDR3 spells CASSWRQALPTDTQYF. The CDR3 DNA follows: TGTGCCAGCAGTTGGAGACAGGCCCTTCCCACAGATACGCAGTATTTT.